The source of this TCR beta chain is a study of response to subunit inactivated influenza vaccine. This clonotype was seen more than once but under ten times. TCRdb used MiXCR to reprocess the RT-PCR reads, holding one entry per CDR3 protein. Here the sample spans approximately 700,000 distinct CDR3 sequences, roughly 13% being singletons. Germline CDR1 and CDR2: MDHEN and SYDVKM. Trimming left V 3 bases short and J 0 bases short, with 12 bases between. The CDR3 has 15 residues. The TCR originated in a man aged 50 to 59 who received an inactivated influenza vaccine. The sequenced sample was PBMCs from blood, obtained around 14 days before vaccination. This chain connects TRBV28 to TRBJ2-7; D gene unclear. In DNA, the CDR3 is TGTGCCAGCAGTTTCTCTCTTGTGAGCTCCTACGAGCAGTACTTC. Residues: CASSFSLVSSYEQYF.